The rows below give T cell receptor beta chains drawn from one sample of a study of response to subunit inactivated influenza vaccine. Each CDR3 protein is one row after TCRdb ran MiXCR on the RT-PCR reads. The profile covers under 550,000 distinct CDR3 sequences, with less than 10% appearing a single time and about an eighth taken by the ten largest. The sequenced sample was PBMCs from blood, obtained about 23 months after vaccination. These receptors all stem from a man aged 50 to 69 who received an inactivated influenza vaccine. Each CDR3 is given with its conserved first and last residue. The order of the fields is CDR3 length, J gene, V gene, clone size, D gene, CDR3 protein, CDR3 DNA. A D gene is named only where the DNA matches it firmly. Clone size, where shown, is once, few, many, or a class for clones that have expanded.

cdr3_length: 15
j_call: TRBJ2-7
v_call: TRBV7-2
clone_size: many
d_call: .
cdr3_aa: CASSDPRRGAYEQYF
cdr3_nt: TGTGCCAGCAGCGACCCCCGGCGCGGGGCTTACGAGCAGTACTTC

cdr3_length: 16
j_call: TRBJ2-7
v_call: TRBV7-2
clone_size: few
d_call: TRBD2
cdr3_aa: CASSNHRLAVSYEQYF
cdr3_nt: TGTGCCAGCAGCAACCATCGACTAGCGGTGTCCTACGAGCAGTACTTC

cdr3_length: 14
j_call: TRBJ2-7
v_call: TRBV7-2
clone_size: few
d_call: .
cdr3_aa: CASSFTGTTYEQYF
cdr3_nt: TGTGCCAGCAGCTTTACCGGGACGACCTACGAGCAGTACTTC

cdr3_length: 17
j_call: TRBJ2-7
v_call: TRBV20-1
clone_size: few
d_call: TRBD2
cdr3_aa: CSARDMGSGNLAYEQYF
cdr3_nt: TGCAGTGCTAGAGATATGGGTAGCGGGAACCTGGCCTACGAGCAGTACTTC

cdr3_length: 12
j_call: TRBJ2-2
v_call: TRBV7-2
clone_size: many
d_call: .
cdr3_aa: CASSSGLRELFF
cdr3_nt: TGTGCCAGCAGCTCCGGTCTGCGGGAGCTGTTTTTT

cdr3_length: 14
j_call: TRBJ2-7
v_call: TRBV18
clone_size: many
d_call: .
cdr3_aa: CASSLKLQDYEQYF
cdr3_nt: TGTGCCAGCTCACTAAAGTTACAGGACTACGAGCAGTACTTC

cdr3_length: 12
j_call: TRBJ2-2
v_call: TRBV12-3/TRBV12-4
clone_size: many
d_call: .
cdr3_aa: CASKRATGELFF
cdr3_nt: TGTGCCAGCAAAAGGGCCACCGGGGAGCTGTTTTTT

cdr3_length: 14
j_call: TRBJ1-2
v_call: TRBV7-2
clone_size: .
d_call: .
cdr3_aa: CASSFTDKSYGYTF
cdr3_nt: TGTGCCAGCAGCTTTACGGACAAGAGCTATGGCTACACCTTC

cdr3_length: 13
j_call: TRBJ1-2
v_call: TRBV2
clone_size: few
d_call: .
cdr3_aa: CASSEAWGYGYTF
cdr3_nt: TGTGCCAGCAGTGAAGCTTGGGGTTATGGCTACACCTTC

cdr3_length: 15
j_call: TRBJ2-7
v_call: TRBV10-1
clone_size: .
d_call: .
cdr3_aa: CASSESGVGGYEQYF
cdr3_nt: TGCGCCAGCAGTGAGTCGGGAGTGGGGGGCTACGAGCAGTACTTC

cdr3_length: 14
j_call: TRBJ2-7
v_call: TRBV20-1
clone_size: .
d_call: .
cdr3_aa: CSATGTQGFYEQYF
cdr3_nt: TGCAGTGCTACCGGGACCCAGGGATTCTACGAGCAGTACTTC

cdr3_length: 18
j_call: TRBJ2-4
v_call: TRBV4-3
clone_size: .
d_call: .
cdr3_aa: CASSQDLSAGRAKNIQYF
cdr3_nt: TGCGCCAGCAGCCAAGATCTATCGGCGGGCCGTGCCAAAAACATTCAGTACTTC

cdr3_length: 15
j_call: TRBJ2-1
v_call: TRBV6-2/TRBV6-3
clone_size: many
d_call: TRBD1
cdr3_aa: CASSQDRGFYNEQFF
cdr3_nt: TGTGCCAGCAGCCAGGACAGGGGGTTCTACAATGAGCAGTTCTTC

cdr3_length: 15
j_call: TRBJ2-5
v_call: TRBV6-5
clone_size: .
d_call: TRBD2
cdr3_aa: CASSSPSGGRETQYF
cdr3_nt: TGTGCCAGCAGTTCCCCTAGCGGGGGACGAGAGACCCAGTACTTC

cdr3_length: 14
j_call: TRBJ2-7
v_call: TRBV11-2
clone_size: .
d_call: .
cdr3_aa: CASSFSRRAYEQYF
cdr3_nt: TGTGCCAGCAGCTTTAGCAGGAGAGCCTACGAGCAGTACTTC

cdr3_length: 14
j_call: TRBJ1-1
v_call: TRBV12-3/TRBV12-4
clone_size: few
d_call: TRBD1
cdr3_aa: CASIRDRSNTEAFF
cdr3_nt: TGTGCCAGCATTAGGGACAGATCGAACACTGAAGCTTTCTTT

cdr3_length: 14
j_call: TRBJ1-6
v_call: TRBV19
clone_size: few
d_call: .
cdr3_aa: CASSAAQGESPLHF
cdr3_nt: TGTGCCAGTAGCGCAGCACAGGGAGAATCACCCCTCCACTTT

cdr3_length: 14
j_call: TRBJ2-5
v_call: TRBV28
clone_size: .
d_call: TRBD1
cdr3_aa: CASSLRQGVGTQYF
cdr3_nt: TGTGCCAGCAGTTTGAGGCAGGGGGTCGGGACCCAGTACTTC

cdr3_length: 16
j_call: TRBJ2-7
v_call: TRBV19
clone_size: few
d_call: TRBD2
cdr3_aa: CASSKVLGLAGREQYF
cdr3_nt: TGTGCCAGTAGTAAGGTGCTGGGACTAGCGGGGCGTGAGCAGTACTTC

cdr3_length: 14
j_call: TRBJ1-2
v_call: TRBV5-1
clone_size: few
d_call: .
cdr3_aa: CASSPVGDNYGYTF
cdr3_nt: TGCGCCAGCAGCCCCGTTGGGGACAACTATGGCTACACCTTC

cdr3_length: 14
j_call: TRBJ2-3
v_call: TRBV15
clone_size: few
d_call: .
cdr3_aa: CATSPRRGTDTQYF
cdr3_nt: TGTGCCACCAGCCCACGGCGTGGCACAGATACGCAGTATTTT

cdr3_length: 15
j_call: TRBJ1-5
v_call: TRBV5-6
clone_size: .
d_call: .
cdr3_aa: CASSLFQTGNQPQHF
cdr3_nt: TGTGCCAGCAGCTTGTTTCAGACGGGCAATCAGCCCCAGCATTTT

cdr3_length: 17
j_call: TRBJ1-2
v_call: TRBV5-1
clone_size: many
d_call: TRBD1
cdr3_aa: CASSLEGQALRPYGYTF
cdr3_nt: TGCGCCAGCAGCTTGGAAGGACAGGCCTTACGGCCTTATGGCTACACCTTC

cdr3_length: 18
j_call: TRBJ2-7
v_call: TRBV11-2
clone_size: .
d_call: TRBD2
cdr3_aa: CASSPLGGRDTSSYEQYF
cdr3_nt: TGTGCCAGCAGCCCCCTCGGAGGGAGGGATACTAGCTCCTACGAGCAGTACTTC

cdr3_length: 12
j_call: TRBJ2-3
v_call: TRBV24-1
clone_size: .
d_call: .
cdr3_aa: CATSEQTDTQYF
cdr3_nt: TGTGCCACCAGTGAACAGACAGATACGCAGTATTTT

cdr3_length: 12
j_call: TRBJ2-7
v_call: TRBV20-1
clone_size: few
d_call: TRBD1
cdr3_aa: CSAADRLYEQYF
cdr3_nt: TGCAGTGCGGCGGACAGGCTCTACGAGCAGTACTTC

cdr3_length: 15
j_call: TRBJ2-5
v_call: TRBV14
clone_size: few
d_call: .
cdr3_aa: CASSQDGWYQETQYF
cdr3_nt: TGTGCCAGCAGCCAAGACGGATGGTACCAAGAGACCCAGTACTTC

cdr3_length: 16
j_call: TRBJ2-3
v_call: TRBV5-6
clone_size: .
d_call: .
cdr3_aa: CASSLVGSVSTDTQYF
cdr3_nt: TGTGCCAGCAGCTTGGTCGGATCGGTGAGCACAGATACGCAGTATTTT

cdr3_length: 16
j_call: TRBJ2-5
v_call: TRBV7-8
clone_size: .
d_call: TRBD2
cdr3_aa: CASRSGLAGDLETQYF
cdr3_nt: TGTGCCAGCAGGAGCGGACTAGCGGGAGACCTAGAGACCCAGTACTTC

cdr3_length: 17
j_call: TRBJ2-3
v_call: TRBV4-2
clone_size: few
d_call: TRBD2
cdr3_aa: CASSQDSERGPRGTQYF
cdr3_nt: TGTGCCAGCAGCCAAGATAGTGAGCGGGGGCCCCGAGGTACGCAGTATTTT

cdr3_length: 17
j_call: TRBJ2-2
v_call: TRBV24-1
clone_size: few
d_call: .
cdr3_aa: CATSVSRQARGTGELFF
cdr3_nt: TGTGCCACCAGTGTTTCCAGACAGGCCCGGGGCACCGGGGAGCTGTTTTTT

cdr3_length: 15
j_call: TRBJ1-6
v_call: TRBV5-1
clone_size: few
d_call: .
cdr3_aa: CASSVAAEGSSPLHF
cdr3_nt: TGCGCCAGCAGCGTAGCAGCGGAGGGCAGTTCACCCCTCCACTTT

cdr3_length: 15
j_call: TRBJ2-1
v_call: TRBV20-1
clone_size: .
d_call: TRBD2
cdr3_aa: CSGNKPGTSENEQFF
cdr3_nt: TGCAGTGGGAACAAACCCGGGACTAGCGAAAATGAGCAGTTCTTC

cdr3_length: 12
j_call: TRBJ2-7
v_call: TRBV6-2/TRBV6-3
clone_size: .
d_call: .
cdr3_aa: CASSYPDGEQYF
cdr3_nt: TGTGCCAGCAGTTACCCCGACGGGGAGCAGTACTTC

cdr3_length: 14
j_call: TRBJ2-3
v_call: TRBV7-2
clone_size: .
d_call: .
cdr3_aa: CASSSLGFTDTQYF
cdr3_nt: TGTGCCAGCTCTTCACTGGGGTTCACAGATACGCAGTATTTT

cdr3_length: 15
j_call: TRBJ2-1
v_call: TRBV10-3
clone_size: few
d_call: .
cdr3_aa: CAISESSGLGNEQFF
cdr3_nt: TGTGCCATCAGTGAGTCATCCGGGCTGGGCAATGAGCAGTTCTTC

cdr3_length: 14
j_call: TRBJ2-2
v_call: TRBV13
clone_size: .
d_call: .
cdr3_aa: CASSLGGDAGELFF
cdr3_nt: TGTGCCAGCAGCTTAGGTGGGGACGCCGGGGAGCTGTTTTTT

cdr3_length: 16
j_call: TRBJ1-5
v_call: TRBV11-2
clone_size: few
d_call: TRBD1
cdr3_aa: CASSVPGQAYHQPQHF
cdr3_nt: TGTGCCAGCAGCGTACCGGGACAGGCCTACCATCAGCCCCAGCATTTT

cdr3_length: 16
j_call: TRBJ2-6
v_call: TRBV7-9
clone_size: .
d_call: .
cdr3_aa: CASSLSGASGANVLTF
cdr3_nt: TGTGCCAGCAGCTTGTCAGGAGCCTCTGGGGCCAACGTCCTGACTTTC

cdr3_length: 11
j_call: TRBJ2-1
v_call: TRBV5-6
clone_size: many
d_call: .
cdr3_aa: CASRKSGAQFF
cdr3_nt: TGTGCCAGCAGGAAGTCAGGTGCGCAGTTCTTC

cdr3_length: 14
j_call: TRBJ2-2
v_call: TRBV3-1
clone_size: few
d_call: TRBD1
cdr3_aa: CASSPTGSAGELFF
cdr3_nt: TGTGCCAGCAGCCCGACAGGGTCGGCCGGGGAGCTGTTTTTT

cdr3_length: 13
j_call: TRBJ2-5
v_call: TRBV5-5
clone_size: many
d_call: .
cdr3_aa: CASSLTVQETQYF
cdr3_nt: TGTGCCAGCAGCTTGACTGTCCAAGAGACCCAGTACTTC

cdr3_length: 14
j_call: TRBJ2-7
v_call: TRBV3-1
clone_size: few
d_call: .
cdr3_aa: CASSHEWGSYEQYF
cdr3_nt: TGTGCCAGCAGCCATGAATGGGGCTCCTACGAGCAGTACTTC

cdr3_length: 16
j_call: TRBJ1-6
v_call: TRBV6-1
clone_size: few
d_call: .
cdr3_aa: CASCQQGIPANSPLHF
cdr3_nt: TGTGCCAGCTGCCAGCAGGGGATCCCGGCTAATTCACCCCTCCACTTT

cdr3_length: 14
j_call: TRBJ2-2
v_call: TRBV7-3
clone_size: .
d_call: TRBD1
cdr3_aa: CASRDRGNTGELFF
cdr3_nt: TGTGCCAGCAGGGACAGGGGCAACACCGGGGAGCTGTTTTTT

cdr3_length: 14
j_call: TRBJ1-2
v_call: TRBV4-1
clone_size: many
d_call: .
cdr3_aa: CASSQEQADYGYTF
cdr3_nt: TGCGCCAGCAGCCAAGAACAGGCGGACTATGGCTACACCTTC

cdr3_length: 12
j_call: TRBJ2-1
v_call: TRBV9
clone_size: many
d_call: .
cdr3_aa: CASSPGFNEQFF
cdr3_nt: TGTGCCAGCAGCCCGGGTTTCAATGAGCAGTTCTTC

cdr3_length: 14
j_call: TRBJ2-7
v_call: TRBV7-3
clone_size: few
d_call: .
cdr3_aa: CASSPGANGHEQYF
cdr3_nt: TGTGCCAGCAGCCCTGGGGCAAACGGCCACGAGCAGTACTTC

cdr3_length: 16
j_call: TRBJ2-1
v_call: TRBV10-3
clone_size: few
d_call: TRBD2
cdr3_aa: CAISASSGGTYNEQFF
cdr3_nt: TGTGCCATCAGTGCGTCTAGCGGGGGAACTTACAATGAGCAGTTCTTC

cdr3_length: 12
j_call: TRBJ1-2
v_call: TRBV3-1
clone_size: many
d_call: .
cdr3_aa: CASSQGVGGYTF
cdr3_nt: TGTGCCAGCAGCCAGGGGGTGGGTGGCTACACCTTC

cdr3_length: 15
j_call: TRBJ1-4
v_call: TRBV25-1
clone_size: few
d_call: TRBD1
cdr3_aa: CASSDRDRPGEKLFF
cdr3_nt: TGTGCCAGCAGTGACCGGGACAGGCCAGGAGAAAAACTGTTTTTT

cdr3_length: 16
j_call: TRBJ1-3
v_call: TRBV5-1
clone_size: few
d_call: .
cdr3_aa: CASSWGRTAIGNTIYF
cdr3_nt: TGCGCCAGCAGCTGGGGCCGGACAGCCATTGGAAACACCATATATTTT

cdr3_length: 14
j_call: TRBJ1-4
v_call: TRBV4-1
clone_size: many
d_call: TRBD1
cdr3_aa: CASSQGGTAEKLFF
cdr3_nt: TGCGCCAGCAGCCAAGGGGGGACAGCAGAAAAACTGTTTTTT

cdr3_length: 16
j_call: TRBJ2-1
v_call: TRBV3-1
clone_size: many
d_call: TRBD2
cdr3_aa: CASSQAGTSPYNEQFF
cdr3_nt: TGTGCCAGCAGCCAAGCCGGGACTAGCCCCTACAATGAGCAGTTCTTC